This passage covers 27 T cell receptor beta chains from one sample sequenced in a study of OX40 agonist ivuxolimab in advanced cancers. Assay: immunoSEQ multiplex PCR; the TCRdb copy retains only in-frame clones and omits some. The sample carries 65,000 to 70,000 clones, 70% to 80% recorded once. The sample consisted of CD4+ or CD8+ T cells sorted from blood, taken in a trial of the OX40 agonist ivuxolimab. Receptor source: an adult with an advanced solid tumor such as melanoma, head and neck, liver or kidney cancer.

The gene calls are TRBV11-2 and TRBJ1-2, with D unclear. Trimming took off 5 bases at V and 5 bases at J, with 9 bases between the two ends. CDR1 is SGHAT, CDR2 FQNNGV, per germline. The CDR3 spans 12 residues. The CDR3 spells CASSPDGYGYTF. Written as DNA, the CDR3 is TGTGCCAGCAGCCCCGACGGTTATGGCTACACCTTC. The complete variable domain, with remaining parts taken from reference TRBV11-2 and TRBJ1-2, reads EAGVAQSPRYKIIEKRQSVAFWCNPISGHATLYWYQQILGQGPKLLIQFQNNGVVDDSQLPKDRFSAERLKGVDSTLKIQPAKLEDSAVYLCASSPDGYGYTFGSGTRLTVV.

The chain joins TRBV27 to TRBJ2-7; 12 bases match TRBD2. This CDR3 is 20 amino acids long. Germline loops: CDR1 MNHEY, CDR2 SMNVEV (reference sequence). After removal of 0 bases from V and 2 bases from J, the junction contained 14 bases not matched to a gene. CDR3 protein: CASSLSGWLLTSGRTYEQYF. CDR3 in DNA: TGTGCCAGCAGTTTATCGGGGTGGCTTCTCACTAGCGGGAGGACCTACGAGCAGTACTTC.

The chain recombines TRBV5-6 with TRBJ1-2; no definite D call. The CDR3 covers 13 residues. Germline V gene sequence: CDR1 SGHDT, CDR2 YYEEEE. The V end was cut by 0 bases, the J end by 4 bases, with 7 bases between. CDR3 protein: CASSLVQGYGYTF. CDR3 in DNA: TGTGCCAGCAGCTTGGTACAAGGCTATGGCTACACCTTC.

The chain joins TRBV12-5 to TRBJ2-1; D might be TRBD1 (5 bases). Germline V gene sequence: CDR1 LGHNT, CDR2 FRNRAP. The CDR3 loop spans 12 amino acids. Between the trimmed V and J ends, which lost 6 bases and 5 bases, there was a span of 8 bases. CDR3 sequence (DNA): TGTGCTAGTGGCCCAGGGCACAATGAGCAGTTCTTC. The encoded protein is CASGPGHNEQFF.

The CDR3 DNA is TGCGCCAGCAGCTTGGGGAGAGATCAGCCCCAGCATTTT. It encodes CASSLGRDQPQHF. The chain joins TRBV5-1 to TRBJ1-5; the D is unclear. The germline V gene has CDR1 SGHRS and CDR2 YFSETQ. This CDR3 spans 13 amino acids. Trimming took 0 bases from V and 5 from J, leaving 6 bases between them.

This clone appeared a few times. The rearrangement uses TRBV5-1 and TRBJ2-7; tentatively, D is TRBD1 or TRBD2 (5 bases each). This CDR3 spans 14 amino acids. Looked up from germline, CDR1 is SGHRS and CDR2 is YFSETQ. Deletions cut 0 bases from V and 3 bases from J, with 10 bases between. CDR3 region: CASSLASGSYEQYF. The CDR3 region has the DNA TGCGCCAGCAGCTTGGCCTCAGGGAGCTACGAGCAGTACTTC.

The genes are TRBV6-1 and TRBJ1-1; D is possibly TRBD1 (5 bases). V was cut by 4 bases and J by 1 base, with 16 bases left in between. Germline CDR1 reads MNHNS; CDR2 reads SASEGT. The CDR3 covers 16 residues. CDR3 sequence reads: CASSGAPGRTNTEAFF. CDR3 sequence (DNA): TGTGCCAGCAGTGGGGCACCGGGACGTACGAACACTGAAGCTTTCTTT.

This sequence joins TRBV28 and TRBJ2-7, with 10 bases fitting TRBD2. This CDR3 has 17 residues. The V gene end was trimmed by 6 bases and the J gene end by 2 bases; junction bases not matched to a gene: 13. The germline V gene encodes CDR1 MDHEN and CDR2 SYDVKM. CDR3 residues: CASSRDTGTSVPYEQYF. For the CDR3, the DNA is TGTGCCAGCAGCCGAGATACAGGGACTAGCGTCCCCTACGAGCAGTACTTC.

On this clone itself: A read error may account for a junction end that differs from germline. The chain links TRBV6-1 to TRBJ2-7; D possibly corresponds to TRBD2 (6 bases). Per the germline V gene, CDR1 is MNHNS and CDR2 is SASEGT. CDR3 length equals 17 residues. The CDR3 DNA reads TGTGCCAGCAGGGAAGGGAGCTGGCGGGGCCGCTCCTACGAGCAGTACTTC. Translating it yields CASREGSWRGRSYEQYF.

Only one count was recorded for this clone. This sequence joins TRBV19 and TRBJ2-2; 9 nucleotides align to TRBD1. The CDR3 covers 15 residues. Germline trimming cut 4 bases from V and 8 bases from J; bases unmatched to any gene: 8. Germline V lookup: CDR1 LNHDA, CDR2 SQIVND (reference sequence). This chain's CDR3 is CASSKGQGTYGELFF. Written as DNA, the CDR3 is TGTGCCAGTAGTAAAGGACAGGGGACGTATGGGGAGCTGTTTTTT. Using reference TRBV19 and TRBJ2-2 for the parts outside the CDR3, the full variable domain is DGGITQSPKYLFRKEGQNVTLSCEQNLNHDAMYWYRQDPGQGLRLIYYSQIVNDFQKGDIAEGYSVSREKKESFPLTVTSAQKNPTAFYLCASSKGQGTYGELFFGEGSRLTVL.

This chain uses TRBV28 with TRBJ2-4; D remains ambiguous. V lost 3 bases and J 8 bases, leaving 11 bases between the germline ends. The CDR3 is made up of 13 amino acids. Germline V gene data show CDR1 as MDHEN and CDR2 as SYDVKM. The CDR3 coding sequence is TGTGCCAGCAGTTTTCCCCAGGATCACATTCAGTACTTC. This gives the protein CASSFPQDHIQYF. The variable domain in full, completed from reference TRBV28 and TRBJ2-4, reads DVKVTQSSRYLVKRTGEKVFLECVQDMDHENMFWYRQDPGLGLRLIYFSYDVKMKEKGDIPEGYSVSREKKERFSLILESASTNQTSMYLCASSFPQDHIQYFGAGTRLSVL.

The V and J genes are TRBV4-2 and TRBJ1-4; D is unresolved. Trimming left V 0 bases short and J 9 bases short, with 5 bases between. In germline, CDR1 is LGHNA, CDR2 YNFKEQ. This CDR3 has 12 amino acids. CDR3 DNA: TGTGCCAGCAGCCAAGATGATCAAAAACTGTTTTTT. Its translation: CASSQDDQKLFF.

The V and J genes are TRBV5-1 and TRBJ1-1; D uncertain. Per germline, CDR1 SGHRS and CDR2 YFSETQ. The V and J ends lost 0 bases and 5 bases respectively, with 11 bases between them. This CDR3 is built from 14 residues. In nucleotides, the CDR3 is TGCGCCAGCAGCTTGGAGGAGGCTAAGACTGAAGCTTTCTTT. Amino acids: CASSLEEAKTEAFF.

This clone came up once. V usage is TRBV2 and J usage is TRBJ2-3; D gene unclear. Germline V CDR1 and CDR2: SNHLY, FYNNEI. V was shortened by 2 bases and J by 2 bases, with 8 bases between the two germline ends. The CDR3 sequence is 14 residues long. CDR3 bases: TGTGCCAGCAGTGAAAACAGCCTCACAGATACGCAGTATTTT. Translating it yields CASSENSLTDTQYF.

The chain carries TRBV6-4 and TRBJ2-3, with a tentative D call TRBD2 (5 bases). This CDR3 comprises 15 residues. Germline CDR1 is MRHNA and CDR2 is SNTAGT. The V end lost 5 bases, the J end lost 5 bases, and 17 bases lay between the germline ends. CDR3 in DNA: TGTGCCAGCAGTTCCAGCGGTAACGGGCAAGATACGCAGTATTTT. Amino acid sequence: CASSSSGNGQDTQYF.

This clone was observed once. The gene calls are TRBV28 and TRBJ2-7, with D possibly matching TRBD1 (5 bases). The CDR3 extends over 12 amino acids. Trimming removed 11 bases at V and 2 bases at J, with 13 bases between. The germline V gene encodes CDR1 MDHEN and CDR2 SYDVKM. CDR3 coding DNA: TGTGCCTCAACGACAGCAACCTACGAGCAGTACTTC. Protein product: CASTTATYEQYF.

CDR3 in DNA: TGTGCCAGCAGCTCTAGCGGGAGTATGGAGACCCAGTACTTC. Protein product: CASSSSGSMETQYF. The chain combines TRBV11-2 with TRBJ2-5, with TRBD2 matching 10 bases. The CDR3 totals 14 residues. Germline values: CDR1 SGHAT, CDR2 FQNNGV. J was trimmed by 5 bases and V by 4 bases; bases with no gene match: 4.

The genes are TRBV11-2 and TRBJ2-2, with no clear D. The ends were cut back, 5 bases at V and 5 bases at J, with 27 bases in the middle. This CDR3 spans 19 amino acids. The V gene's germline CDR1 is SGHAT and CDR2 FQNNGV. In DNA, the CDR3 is TGTGCCAGCAGCCGTCGTCGGGTGGGGATGGTCTCGCGGACCGGGGAGCTGTTTTTT. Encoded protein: CASSRRRVGMVSRTGELFF. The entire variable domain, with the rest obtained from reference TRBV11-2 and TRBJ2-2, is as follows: EAGVAQSPRYKIIEKRQSVAFWCNPISGHATLYWYQQILGQGPKLLIQFQNNGVVDDSQLPKDRFSAERLKGVDSTLKIQPAKLEDSAVYLCASSRRRVGMVSRTGELFFGEGSRLTVL.

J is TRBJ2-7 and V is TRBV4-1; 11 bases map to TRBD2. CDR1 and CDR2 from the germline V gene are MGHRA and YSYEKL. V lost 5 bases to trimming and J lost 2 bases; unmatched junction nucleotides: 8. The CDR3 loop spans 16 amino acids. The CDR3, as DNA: TGCGCCAGCAGCGACCCGACTAGCGGGGAAACCTACGAGCAGTACTTC. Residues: CASSDPTSGETYEQYF.

This CDR3 is CASRVDRSTEAFF. In nucleotides, the CDR3 is TGTGCCAGCAGGGTGGACAGGAGCACTGAAGCTTTCTTT. The chain carries TRBV2 and TRBJ1-1; 7 bases line up with TRBD1. This CDR3 region has 13 residues. V lost 6 bases to trimming and J lost 4 bases; unmatched junction nucleotides: 5. Germline lookup yields CDR1 SNHLY and CDR2 FYNNEI. The full variable domain, with the rest looked up from reference TRBV2 and TRBJ1-1, is EPEVTQTPSHQVTQMGQEVILRCVPISNHLYFYWYRQILGQKVEFLVSFYNNEISEKSEIFDDQFSVERPDGSNFTLKIRSTKLEDSAMYFCASRVDRSTEAFFGQGTRLTVV.

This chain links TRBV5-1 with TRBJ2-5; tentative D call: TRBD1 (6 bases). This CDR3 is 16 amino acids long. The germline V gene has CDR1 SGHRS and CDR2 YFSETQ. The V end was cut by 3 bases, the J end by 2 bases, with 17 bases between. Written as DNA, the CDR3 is TGCGCCAGCAGCTCCCGCCCGGGACAACGGCAAGAGACCCAGTACTTC. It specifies CASSSRPGQRQETQYF. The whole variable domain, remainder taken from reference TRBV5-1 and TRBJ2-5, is KAGVTQTPRYLIKTRGQQVTLSCSPISGHRSVSWYQQTPGQGLQFLFEYFSETQRNKGNFPGRFSGRQFSNSRSEMNVSTLELGDSALYLCASSSRPGQRQETQYFGPGTRLLVL.

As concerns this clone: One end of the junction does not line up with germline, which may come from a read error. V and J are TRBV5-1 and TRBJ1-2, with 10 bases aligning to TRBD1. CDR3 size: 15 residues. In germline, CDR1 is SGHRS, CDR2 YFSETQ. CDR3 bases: TGTGCCAGCAGCTTGCCCGACAGGGGGCTTGGCGGCTACACCTTC. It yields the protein CASSLPDRGLGGYTF.

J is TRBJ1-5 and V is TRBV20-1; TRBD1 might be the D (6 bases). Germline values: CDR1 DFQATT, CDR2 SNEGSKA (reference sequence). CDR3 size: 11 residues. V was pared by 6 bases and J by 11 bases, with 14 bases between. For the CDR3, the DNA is TGCAGTGCGCCTCGAGGGGGGGCCCAGCATTTT. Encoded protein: CSAPRGGAQHF.

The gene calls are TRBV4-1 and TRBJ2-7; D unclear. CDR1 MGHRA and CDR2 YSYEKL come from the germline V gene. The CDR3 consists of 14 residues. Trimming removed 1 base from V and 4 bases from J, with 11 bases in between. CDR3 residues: CASSQGTSWYEQYF. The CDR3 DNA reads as TGCGCCAGCAGCCAAGGGACCAGCTGGTACGAGCAGTACTTC.

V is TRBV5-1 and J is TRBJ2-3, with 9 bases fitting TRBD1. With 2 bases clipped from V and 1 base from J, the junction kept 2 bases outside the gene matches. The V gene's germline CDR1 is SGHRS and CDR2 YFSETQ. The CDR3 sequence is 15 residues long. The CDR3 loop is CASSFNRGRTDTQYF. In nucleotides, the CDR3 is TGCGCCAGCAGCTTCAACAGGGGGCGCACAGATACGCAGTATTTT.

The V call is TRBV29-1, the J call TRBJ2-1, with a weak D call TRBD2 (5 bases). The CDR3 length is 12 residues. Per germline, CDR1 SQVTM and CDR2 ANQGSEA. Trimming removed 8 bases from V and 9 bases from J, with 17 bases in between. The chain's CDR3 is CSNRRGSGEQFF. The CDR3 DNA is TGCAGCAACCGCCGGGGTTCGGGTGAGCAGTTCTTC.

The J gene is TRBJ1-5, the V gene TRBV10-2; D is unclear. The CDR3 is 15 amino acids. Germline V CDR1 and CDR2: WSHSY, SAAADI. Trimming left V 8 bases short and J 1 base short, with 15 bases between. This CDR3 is CASSPPLYSNQPQHF. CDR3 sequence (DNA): TGCGCCAGCTCCCCGCCTCTTTACAGCAATCAGCCCCAGCATTTT.